The 2 T cell receptor beta chains given below trace back to one sample, sequenced in a study of human T cells and chemical hapten exposure. Time point defined: patch test 1, 2 weeks after DPC sensitization. As for treatment: therapeutic diphenylcyclopropenone sensitization with weekly scalp DPC. TCRdb redid the calling of the RACE reads with MiXCR, one entry per CDR3 protein. The sample includes some 170,000 distinct CDR3 sequences, about a fifth of them seen just once. The material was whole blood, obtained in connection with sensitization to the hapten diphenylcyclopropenone (DPC). Receptors were obtained from a woman aged 45 to 65 with alopecia areata. Some clones in this sample may be carry-over from other donors' samples.

The chain couples TRBV6-2 or TRBV6-3 to TRBJ2-2; D possibly corresponds to TRBD2 (5 bases). The V end was cut by 2 bases, the J end by 1 base, with 8 bases between. Germline CDR1 reads MNHEY; CDR2 reads SVGEGT. The length of the CDR3 is 15 residues. DNA for the CDR3: TGTGCCAGCAGTTACAGAGCGGTGAACACCGGGGAGCTGTTTTTT. Protein: CASSYRAVNTGELFF.

The genes are TRBV12-3 or TRBV12-4 and TRBJ1-4; possible D gene TRBD1, 5 bases. The CDR3 length is 14 residues. V was clipped by 6 bases and J by 6 bases, with 14 bases between them. The DNA of the CDR3 is TGTGCCAGCAGGTCCGGGACCGCACATGAAAAACTGTTTTTT. It is translated as CASRSGTAHEKLFF.